One sample yielded the 22 T cell receptor beta chains listed below, sequenced in a study of long-term antiretroviral therapy in people with HIV. Sequencing used immunoSEQ v3.0 at survey level. Profiled with immunoSEQ multiplex PCR; TCRdb holds only in-frame clones, not every one. The profile shows tens of thousands of clones, 85% of them singletons. This specimen consisted of unsorted PBMCs, obtained 2.7 to 2.9 years before starting antiretroviral therapy. These TCRs come from a woman aged 25-40 years with HIV.

This chain uses TRBV9 with TRBJ1-2, with a weak D call TRBD1 (6 bases). CDR3 length: 19 residues. Germline CDR1 reads SGDLS; CDR2 reads YYNGEE. Between the trimmed V and J ends, which lost 3 bases and 5 bases, there was a span of 29 bases. The DNA of the CDR3 is TGTGCCAGCAGCGGCCACCCGGGACACCCGGACCGGGACGATTATGGCTACACCTTC. Amino acid sequence: CASSGHPGHPDRDDYGYTF. Supplemented by reference TRBV9 and TRBJ1-2, the full variable domain reads DSGVTQTPKHLITATGQRVTLRCSPRSGDLSVYWYQQSLDQGLQFLIQYYNGEERAKGNILERFSAQQFPDLHSELNLSSLELGDSALYFCASSGHPGHPDRDDYGYTFGSGTRLTVV.

The rearrangement links TRBV9 to TRBJ2-6; 10 nucleotides line up with TRBD2. The V gene end was trimmed by 3 bases and the J gene end by 0 bases; junction bases not matched to a gene: 6. The germline CDR1 and CDR2 sequences are SGDLS and YYNGEE. The CDR3 totals 18 residues. DNA of the CDR3: TGTGCCAGCAGCGCGACTAGCGGGTTAAGCTCTGGGGCCAACGTCCTGACTTTC. Translated, it gives CASSATSGLSSGANVLTF.

This clone was picked up a small number of times. V is TRBV11-2 and J is TRBJ2-7; unclear D gene. Germline CDR1 SGHAT, CDR2 FQNNGV. V dropped 0 bases and J dropped 0 bases, with 3 bases sitting between them. This CDR3 is 13 amino acids long. CDR3 in DNA: TGTGCCAGCAGCTTAGAAAGCTCCTACGAGCAGTACGTC. It encodes CASSLESSYEQYV.

This rearrangement joins TRBV28 to TRBJ1-2; possibly TRBD1 for D (5 bases). V lost 3 bases and J lost 6, with 17 bases in between. Germline assignment: CDR1 MDHEN and CDR2 SYDVKM. The CDR3 sequence is 15 residues long. This CDR3 reads CASSFVRRAGHGYTF. As DNA, the CDR3 is TGTGCCAGCAGTTTTGTCAGAAGGGCAGGGCATGGCTACACCTTC.

The CDR3 sequence: CASSGRTYEQYF. The CDR3 bases are TGTGCCAGCAGTGGACGGACCTACGAGCAGTACTTC. This chain connects TRBV6-1 to TRBJ2-7; D uncertain. The CDR3 runs to 12 residues. Trimming left V 4 bases short and J 2 bases short, with 6 bases between. The germline V gene encodes CDR1 MNHNS and CDR2 SASEGT.

The chain couples TRBV11-2 to TRBJ2-2; TRBD2 matches 13 bases. Germline CDR1 SGHAT, CDR2 FQNNGV. There are 16 residues in the CDR3. With V trimmed by 5 bases and J by 4 bases, 4 bases remained unmatched. In DNA form, the CDR3 reads TGTGCCAGCAGCAGACTAGCGGGGGGCGGCACCGGGGAGCTGTTTTTT. This gives the protein CASSRLAGGGTGELFF. The variable domain in full, with the rest retrieved from reference TRBV11-2 and TRBJ2-2, is EAGVAQSPRYKIIEKRQSVAFWCNPISGHATLYWYQQILGQGPKLLIQFQNNGVVDDSQLPKDRFSAERLKGVDSTLKIQPAKLEDSAVYLCASSRLAGGGTGELFFGEGSRLTVL.

This clone has more than one count but fewer than ten. V is TRBV2 and J is TRBJ1-4; D unresolved. V lost 3 bases, J lost 2 bases, and 7 bases lay in between. The CDR3 has 14 residues. Germline CDR1 reads SNHLY; CDR2 reads FYNNEI. CDR3 nucleotide sequence: TGTGCCAGCAGTGATCTGGGGACTAATGAAAAACTGTTTTTT. Protein product: CASSDLGTNEKLFF.

The V and J genes are TRBV28 and TRBJ1-3; D gene ambiguous. V was trimmed by 4 bases and J by 2 bases, leaving 24 bases between them. The CDR3 length is 19 residues. Germline V gene lookup returns CDR1 MDHEN and CDR2 SYDVKM. The CDR3 DNA reads as TGTGCCAGCAGTTCTCTCCCGACCGATGATTGGGTCGCTGGAAACACCATATATTTT. It translates to CASSSLPTDDWVAGNTIYF.

The chain combines TRBV5-1 with TRBJ2-1, with 9 bases identical to TRBD1. The CDR3 has 17 amino acids. The trim removed 6 bases at V and 2 bases at J, leaving 12 bases unmatched. CDR1 and CDR2 from the germline V gene are SGHRS and YFSETQ. In DNA form, the CDR3 reads TGCGCCAGCAAGGAGGGGACTACAGGGGGCGCCTACAATGAGCAGTTCTTC. Residues: CASKEGTTGGAYNEQFF. Looking up the rest from reference TRBV5-1 and TRBJ2-1 gives the full variable domain: KAGVTQTPRYLIKTRGQQVTLSCSPISGHRSVSWYQQTPGQGLQFLFEYFSETQRNKGNFPGRFSGRQFSNSRSEMNVSTLELGDSALYLCASKEGTTGGAYNEQFFGPGTRLTVL.

The V gene is TRBV15, the J gene TRBJ1-3; D unresolved. The length of the CDR3 is 15 residues. Looked up from germline, CDR1 is LNHNV and CDR2 is YYDKDF (reference sequence). The V gene lost 1 base and the J gene lost 0 bases, with 7 bases spanning the gap. In nucleotides, the CDR3 is TGTGCCACCAGCAGAGGTCAAAGCTCTGGAAACACCATATATTTT. It codes for CATSRGQSSGNTIYF.

This clone was detected once. V is TRBV19 and J is TRBJ1-2; D unresolved. With 0 bases removed from V and 4 bases from J, the gap between germline ends came to 15 bases. In germline, CDR1 is LNHDA, CDR2 SQIVND (reference sequence). The CDR3 is 16 amino acids. The CDR3: CASSIDSDHNVYGYTF. The CDR3 region has the DNA TGTGCCAGTAGTATAGACAGTGACCATAACGTCTATGGCTACACCTTC.

This clone has a single count. The rearrangement links TRBV4-1 to TRBJ2-5; 7 bases are shared with TRBD1. This CDR3 spans 15 amino acids. V shed 4 bases, J shed 2 bases, and the junction held 7 bases outside the gene matches. Germline V gives CDR1 MGHRA, CDR2 YSYEKL. The DNA of the CDR3 is TGCGCCAGCAGCCCAGAGGGGGCTAGTCAAGAGACCCAGTACTTC. Translating it yields CASSPEGASQETQYF.

The CDR3 bases are TGTGCCAGTAGTATGGGGGGCCGGGGGCAGCCCCAGCATTTT. Translating it yields CASSMGGRGQPQHF. V and J are TRBV19 and TRBJ1-5, with D perhaps TRBD1 (6 bases). CDR1 LNHDA and CDR2 SQIVND come from the germline V gene (reference sequence). V was shortened by 3 bases and J by 7 bases, with 13 bases between the two germline ends. CDR3 length equals 14 residues. The whole variable domain, filled in from reference TRBV19 and TRBJ1-5, reads DGGITQSPKYLFRKEGQNVTLSCEQNLNHDAMYWYRQDPGQGLRLIYYSQIVNDFQKGDIAEGYSVSREKKESFPLTVTSAQKNPTAFYLCASSMGGRGQPQHFGDGTRLSIL.

The gene calls are TRBV11-2 and TRBJ2-5; no firm D call. This CDR3 spans 13 amino acids. The V end was cut by 0 bases, the J end by 5 bases, with 7 bases between. The germline gives CDR1 SGHAT, CDR2 FQNNGV. CDR3 residues: CASSLEVGETQYF. As DNA, the CDR3 is TGTGCCAGCAGCTTAGAAGTAGGGGAGACCCAGTACTTC. Looking up the rest from reference TRBV11-2 and TRBJ2-5 gives the full variable domain: EAGVAQSPRYKIIEKRQSVAFWCNPISGHATLYWYQQILGQGPKLLIQFQNNGVVDDSQLPKDRFSAERLKGVDSTLKIQPAKLEDSAVYLCASSLEVGETQYFGPGTRLLVL.

The chain joins TRBV7-8 to TRBJ1-1; a possible D gene is TRBD1 (5 bases). The V end was cut by 6 bases, the J end by 1 base, with 12 bases between. The CDR3 consists of 14 residues. In germline, CDR1 is SGHVS, CDR2 FQNEAQ. The CDR3 reads CASSVDRTNTEAFF. DNA for the CDR3: TGTGCCAGCAGTGTAGACAGAACGAACACTGAAGCTTTCTTT.

The chain has TRBV7-3 and TRBJ1-1; D is uncertain. CDR3 length: 13 residues. Germline V lookup: CDR1 SGHTA, CDR2 FQGTGA. V lost 3 bases and J lost 1, with 6 bases in between. The CDR3 region has the DNA TGTGCCAGCAGCTTTACACCGAACACTGAAGCTTTCTTT. As protein: CASSFTPNTEAFF.

V and J are TRBV6-5 and TRBJ2-5; D is uncertain. V lost 2 bases and J 4 bases, leaving 5 bases between the germline ends. This CDR3 comprises 12 residues. Per germline, CDR1 MNHEY and CDR2 SVGAGI. The CDR3 loop is CASSYTRETQYF. The CDR3 region has the DNA TGTGCCAGCAGTTACACCCGAGAGACCCAGTACTTC.

The V gene is TRBV5-6, the J gene TRBJ1-2; D remains ambiguous. Germline values: CDR1 SGHDT, CDR2 YYEEEE. This CDR3 has 14 residues. Trimming removed 3 bases at V and 8 bases at J, with 17 bases between. The CDR3 spells CASSWNRQPGGYTF. The CDR3 nucleotides read TGTGCCAGCAGCTGGAACCGGCAACCCGGGGGCTACACCTTC.

This clone appeared a few times. Other DNA sequences in this sample translate to the same CDR3. This chain joins TRBV2 and TRBJ1-5, with D uncertain. Trimming pared 0 bases from V and 6 bases from J, leaving 3 bases between. The CDR3 has 12 residues. Germline CDR1 SNHLY, CDR2 FYNNEI. CDR3 sequence: CASSEARQPQHF. The CDR3 DNA reads TGTGCCAGCAGTGAAGCGCGTCAGCCCCAGCATTTT.

The rearrangement uses TRBV2 and TRBJ2-7; D gene unclear. Germline V gene lookup returns CDR1 SNHLY and CDR2 FYNNEI. With 7 bases removed from V and 1 base from J, the gap between germline ends came to 14 bases. The CDR3 length is 14 residues. DNA of the CDR3: TGTGCCAGCATTGACGGCCCCTATTCCTACGAGCAGTACGTC. Protein sequence: CASIDGPYSYEQYV.

J is TRBJ1-1 and V is TRBV14; possible D gene TRBD1, 5 bases. The germline gives CDR1 SGHDN, CDR2 FVKESK. This CDR3 contains 14 residues. The V and J ends lost 4 bases and 1 base respectively, with 10 bases between them. The CDR3 is CASSPLRGNTEAFF. In nucleotides, the CDR3 is TGTGCCAGCAGCCCTCTGAGGGGGAACACTGAAGCTTTCTTT.

V gene TRBV5-6 combines with J gene TRBJ1-4; 10 bases agree with TRBD1. CDR1 is SGHDT, CDR2 YYEEEE, per germline. This CDR3 is built from 15 residues. With 4 bases clipped from V and 8 bases from J, the junction kept 8 bases outside the gene matches. The CDR3 here is CASSTRQGAREKLFF. The CDR3 DNA reads TGTGCCAGCAGCACCAGACAGGGGGCGAGGGAAAAACTGTTTTTT.